These T cell receptor beta chains were read from a single sample in a study of T-cell reconstitution after alpha-beta-depleted transplantation in children. TCRdb re-derived calls from the PCR reads in MiXCR, one entry per CDR3 protein. The sample consists of around 120,000 distinct CDR3 sequences, 20% to 25% of them appearing once. Here the sequenced sample was PBMCs, mostly from graft donor cells, taken 180 days after TCRalphabeta/CD19-depleted stem cell transplant. The receptors shown here come from a male patient between 2 and 15 years old who had a stem cell transplant for chronic granulomatous disease, so the T cells may come from the graft donor. Both conserved end residues are part of each CDR3. The order of the fields is D gene, J gene, CDR3 length, V gene, clone size, CDR3 DNA, CDR3 protein. A D gene is named only where the DNA matches it firmly. Clone size is given for some rows only: seen once, a few or many times, or a class if the clone is expanded.

.,TRBJ2-3,14,TRBV20-1,.,TGCAGTGCTAGTGACTACCTGAACACAGATACGCAGTATTTT,CSASDYLNTDTQYF
.,TRBJ2-7,14,TRBV12-3/TRBV12-4,few,TGTGCCAGCAGTTTTCGGGCAGGGCGCTACGAGCAGTACTTC,CASSFRAGRYEQYF
TRBD2,TRBJ2-1,17,TRBV5-6,.,TGTGCCAGCAGCTTCCCCAGGACTAGCGGCACCTACAATGAGCAGTTCTTC,CASSFPRTSGTYNEQFF
.,TRBJ2-7,14,TRBV20-1,many,TGCAGTGCTGCGGACACCACCATATCCTACGAGCAGTACTTC,CSAADTTISYEQYF
.,TRBJ1-5,13,TRBV7-8,.,TGTGCCAGCAGCTTAGTCCCGAATCAGCCCCAGCATTTT,CASSLVPNQPQHF
.,TRBJ2-1,15,TRBV12-3/TRBV12-4,.,TGTGCCAGCAGTTTAGTCGGGACATTAACAAATGAGCAGTTCTTC,CASSLVGTLTNEQFF
TRBD1,TRBJ1-2,12,TRBV5-1,.,TGCGCCAGCAGCGACAGGGTTGATGGCTACACCTTC,CASSDRVDGYTF
.,TRBJ2-1,14,TRBV7-6,many,TGTGCCAGCAGCCAAGGGGAGTTTAAGAATGAGCAGTTCTTC,CASSQGEFKNEQFF
.,TRBJ2-1,12,TRBV20-1,.,TGCAGTGCTAGAGGCCCTGGCAATGAGCAGTTCTTC,CSARGPGNEQFF
.,TRBJ2-3,12,TRBV20-1,few,TGCAGTGCTGTACAGGCATCAGATACGCAGTATTTT,CSAVQASDTQYF
.,TRBJ2-3,17,TRBV12-3/TRBV12-4,few,TGTGCCAGCAGTTCGCCGACCACAGTCCCCGGCACAGATACGCAGTATTTT,CASSSPTTVPGTDTQYF
TRBD2,TRBJ2-2,13,TRBV29-1,.,TGCAGCGTTGTTGCTAGCGGCACCGGGGAGCTGTTTTTT,CSVVASGTGELFF
TRBD1,TRBJ2-1,13,TRBV12-3/TRBV12-4,many,TGTGTCAGTTGCCGGGCAGGGGGAAATGAGCAGTTCTTC,CVSCRAGGNEQFF
TRBD2,TRBJ2-1,14,TRBV7-3,few,TGTGCCAGCAGCACCGGACTAGCGGATTCTGAGCAGTTCTTC,CASSTGLADSEQFF
.,TRBJ2-5,14,TRBV27,.,TGTGCCACCAGTAAAGCGGGCCTTCAAGAGACCCAGTACTTC,CATSKAGLQETQYF
.,TRBJ2-3,14,TRBV18,few,TGTGCCAGCTCACCACCGCAGTCCACAGATACGCAGTATTTT,CASSPPQSTDTQYF
.,TRBJ2-6,15,TRBV6-1,.,TGTGCCAGCAGGGGGGGAGGCTCTGGGGCCAACGTCCTGACTTTC,CASRGGGSGANVLTF
.,TRBJ2-5,13,TRBV7-2,many,TGTGCCAGCAGCTTAGGTCCCCTGGAGACCCAGTACTTC,CASSLGPLETQYF
.,TRBJ2-1,13,TRBV12-3/TRBV12-4,.,TGTGCCAGCAGTTTAGTAGGATCTGGTGAGCAGTTCTTC,CASSLVGSGEQFF
.,TRBJ2-3,15,TRBV9,few,TGTGCCAGCAGCGTCTCCCCCCTCAGCACAGATACGCAGTATTTT,CASSVSPLSTDTQYF
TRBD2,TRBJ2-5,15,TRBV29-1,.,TGCAGCGTTAAGACTAGCGGGGGCCTCCAAGAGACCCAGTACTTC,CSVKTSGGLQETQYF
TRBD2,TRBJ2-1,18,TRBV5-1,many,TGCGCCAGCAGCTTGCCCCTAGCGGGAGAGGGGCTCCACAATGAGCAGTTCTTC,CASSLPLAGEGLHNEQFF
.,TRBJ1-1,14,TRBV20-1,.,TGCAGTGCTAGATCGGGACTTCAGAACACTGAAGCTTTCTTT,CSARSGLQNTEAFF
TRBD1,TRBJ1-2,15,TRBV10-2,.,TGCGCCAGCAGTGACCATGACAGGGGGAGATATGGCTACACCTTC,CASSDHDRGRYGYTF
TRBD2,TRBJ2-5,17,TRBV12-3/TRBV12-4,.,TGTGCCAGCAGTTCCATGCGGGGGGGTCGGCGGTCAGAGACCCAGTACTTC,CASSSMRGGRRSETQYF
TRBD1,TRBJ1-2,14,TRBV29-1,many,TGCAGCGTTAGGGGGACAGGGCCAGACTATGGCTACACCTTC,CSVRGTGPDYGYTF
TRBD2,TRBJ2-1,15,TRBV6-5,few,TGTGCCAGCAGTAGAAAAATGGGACTATTCCATGAGCAGTTCTTC,CASSRKMGLFHEQFF
.,TRBJ1-1,13,TRBV12-3/TRBV12-4,.,TGTGCCAGCACCACAGGGTTGAACACTGAAGCTTTCTTT,CASTTGLNTEAFF
TRBD2,TRBJ2-2,15,TRBV12-3/TRBV12-4,few,TGTGCCAGCAGTTGGAGGACTAGCCACACCGGGGAGCTGTTTTTT,CASSWRTSHTGELFF
.,TRBJ2-3,14,TRBV29-1,many,TGCAGCGTTGAGGTCCCACGGGGCACAGATACGCAGTATTTT,CSVEVPRGTDTQYF
TRBD2,TRBJ2-1,15,TRBV5-5,many,TGTGCCAGCAGCCTGGCAGCGGGACTTTACAATGAGCAGTTCTTC,CASSLAAGLYNEQFF
TRBD1,TRBJ1-4,16,TRBV6-1,.,TGTGCCAGCAGCCACGGGACAGCAGCAACTAATGAAAAACTGTTTTTT,CASSHGTAATNEKLFF
TRBD1,TRBJ1-5,15,TRBV20-1,.,TGCAGTGCTATTAACAGGGGAGAGAGCAATCAGCCCCAGCATTTT,CSAINRGESNQPQHF
.,TRBJ2-5,12,TRBV29-1,.,TGCAGCGCGTTGAAACCCCAAGAGACCCAGTACTTC,CSALKPQETQYF
.,TRBJ2-2,13,TRBV12-3/TRBV12-4,few,TGTGCCAGCAGTGCCGTTATGACCGGGGAGCTGTTTTTT,CASSAVMTGELFF
TRBD1,TRBJ2-5,15,TRBV5-1,many,TGCGCCAGCAGCTTGGGTCAGGGGGCGTACGAGACCCAGTACTTC,CASSLGQGAYETQYF
TRBD2,TRBJ2-2,13,TRBV27,.,TGTGCCAGCAATAGCGGGGGACTCGGGGAGCTGTTTTTT,CASNSGGLGELFF
TRBD2,TRBJ2-7,13,TRBV2,once,TGTGCCAGCGAGAAGCGGGGTGCCTACGAGCAGTACTTC,CASEKRGAYEQYF
.,TRBJ1-1,15,TRBV5-5,.,TGTGCCAGCAGCTTGGCGGGGGGCGCGATCACTGAAGCTTTCTTT,CASSLAGGAITEAFF
.,TRBJ1-2,12,TRBV29-1,.,TGCAGCGTTGTTAAACCGGAGGGTGGCTACACCTTC,CSVVKPEGGYTF
.,TRBJ2-2,19,TRBV5-4,few,TGTGCCAGCAGCTTGTGGAAGATCAATCGCGAAGGGAACACCGGGGAGCTGTTTTTT,CASSLWKINREGNTGELFF
.,TRBJ2-4,14,TRBV20-1,many,TGCAGTGCTAACAAACAGCTAGCCAAAAACATTCAGTACTTC,CSANKQLAKNIQYF
.,TRBJ2-1,12,TRBV29-1,few,TGCAGCGTTGAAGATGGTGTGGGTGAGCAGTTCTTC,CSVEDGVGEQFF
.,TRBJ2-3,20,TRBV11-2,few,TGTGCCAGCAGCTCAAGGGTTTCACTAGGTTCCTCCCTTAGCACAGATACGCAGTATTTT,CASSSRVSLGSSLSTDTQYF
TRBD2,TRBJ2-5,16,TRBV5-1,many,TGCGCCAGCAGCTTGGAGGACTCTAGCGGGCCAGAGACCCAGTACTTC,CASSLEDSSGPETQYF
.,TRBJ2-1,10,TRBV20-1,.,TGCAGTGCTAGCCGGGGTGGGCAGTTCTTC,CSASRGGQFF
TRBD2,TRBJ2-4,15,TRBV29-1,.,TGCAGCGTTGAAGATGGGACTAGCGGGAGATGGATTCAGTACTTC,CSVEDGTSGRWIQYF
.,TRBJ2-3,13,TRBV6-1,.,TGTGCCAGCAGCCGTCGATGGACAGATACGCAGTATTTT,CASSRRWTDTQYF
TRBD1,TRBJ1-2,17,TRBV5-1,.,TGCGCCAGCAGCCGTACAGGGGGCACGTCAAATAGAGGGAGCTACACCTTC,CASSRTGGTSNRGSYTF
.,TRBJ1-5,14,TRBV4-1,.,TGCGCCAGCAGCCAAGCCCCCATAAATCAGCCCCAGCATTTT,CASSQAPINQPQHF
.,TRBJ2-5,13,TRBV7-9,many,TGTGCCAGCAGCTCCCAACGAAAGGAGACCCAGTACTTC,CASSSQRKETQYF
.,TRBJ2-1,12,TRBV12-3/TRBV12-4,.,TGTGCCAGCAGTTTGGTAGCGTCTGAGCAGTTCTTC,CASSLVASEQFF
.,TRBJ2-7,15,TRBV5-5,many,TGTGCCAGCAGCTTGGTACGGGTCCCTTCGGTCGAGCAGTACTTC,CASSLVRVPSVEQYF
TRBD1,TRBJ1-1,15,TRBV7-9,.,TGTGCCAGCAGCTTAGGACAGGGTAAAGTCACTGAAGCTTTCTTT,CASSLGQGKVTEAFF
TRBD2,TRBJ2-3,15,TRBV5-4,.,TGTGCCAGCAGCTTGGGGACTAGCGGGAGAGATACGCAGTATTTT,CASSLGTSGRDTQYF
.,TRBJ1-2,13,TRBV6-1,many,TGTGCCAGCAGAAGGGGACTAAACTATGGCTACACCTTC,CASRRGLNYGYTF
TRBD1,TRBJ2-5,15,TRBV5-1,many,TGCGCCAGCAGCAGGACAGGACAGGTTCAAGAGACCCAGTACTTC,CASSRTGQVQETQYF
.,TRBJ1-2,15,TRBV11-2,few,TGTGCCAGCACCCGGACGTTTATTTCAGACTATGGCTACACCTTC,CASTRTFISDYGYTF